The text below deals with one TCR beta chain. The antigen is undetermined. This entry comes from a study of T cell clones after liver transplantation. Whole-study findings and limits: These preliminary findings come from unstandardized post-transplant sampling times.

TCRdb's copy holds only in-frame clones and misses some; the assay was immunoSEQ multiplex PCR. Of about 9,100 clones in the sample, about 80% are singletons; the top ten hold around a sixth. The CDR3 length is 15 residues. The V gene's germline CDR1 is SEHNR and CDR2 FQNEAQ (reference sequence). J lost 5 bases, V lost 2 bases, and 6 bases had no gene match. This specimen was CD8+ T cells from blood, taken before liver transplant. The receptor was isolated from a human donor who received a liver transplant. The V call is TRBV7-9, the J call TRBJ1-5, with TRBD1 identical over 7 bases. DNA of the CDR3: TGTGCCAGCAGCTTACGGGACAGTCGAGATCAGCCCCAGCATTTT. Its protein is CASSLRDSRDQPQHF.